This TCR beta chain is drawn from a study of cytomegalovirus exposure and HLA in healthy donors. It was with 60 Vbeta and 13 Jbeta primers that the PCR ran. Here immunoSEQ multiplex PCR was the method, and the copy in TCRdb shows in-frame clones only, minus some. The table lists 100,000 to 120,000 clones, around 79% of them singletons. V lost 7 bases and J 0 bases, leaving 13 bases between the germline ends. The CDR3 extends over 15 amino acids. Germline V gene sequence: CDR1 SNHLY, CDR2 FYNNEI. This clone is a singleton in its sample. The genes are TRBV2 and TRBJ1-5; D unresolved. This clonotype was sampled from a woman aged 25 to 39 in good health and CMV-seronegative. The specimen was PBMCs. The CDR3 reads CASIHGIHSNQPQHF. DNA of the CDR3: TGTGCCAGCATCCATGGCATCCATAGCAATCAGCCCCAGCATTTT.